These T cell receptor beta chains were read from a single sample in a study of beta chain features in type 1 diabetes. Using immunoSEQ multiplex PCR, the repertoire was profiled, and TCRdb retains in-frame clones only, with some absent. The table records about 180,000 clones, 10% to 15% of them present only once. Sequenced sample: central memory CD4+ T cells from blood. The receptors derive from a woman under 30 in good health. CDR3s leave out the opening cysteine and the closing phenylalanine or tryptophan.

v_call: TRBV15
j_call: TRBJ1-2
cdr3_aa: ATSSSSRVYGYT

v_call: TRBV7-2
j_call: TRBJ1-1
cdr3_aa: ASSFGHQNTEAF

v_call: TRBV7-7
j_call: TRBJ2-2
cdr3_aa: ASSLVASGVTGELF

v_call: TRBV2
j_call: TRBJ1-5
cdr3_aa: ASRGWTGGLDQPQH

v_call: TRBV29-1
j_call: TRBJ2-1
cdr3_aa: SVYHRALRNEQF

v_call: TRBV2
j_call: TRBJ1-5
cdr3_aa: ASSSGTGNQPQH

v_call: TRBV7-3
j_call: TRBJ1-1
cdr3_aa: ASRPGQGNTEAF

v_call: TRBV4-3
j_call: TRBJ2-5
cdr3_aa: ASSHLGQPETQY

v_call: TRBV6-1
j_call: TRBJ1-1
cdr3_aa: ASSQQGGSTEAF

v_call: TRBV19
j_call: TRBJ2-7
cdr3_aa: ASTRTGPSYEQY

v_call: TRBV7-2
j_call: TRBJ2-5
cdr3_aa: ASSSRGLTKETQY

v_call: TRBV6-1
j_call: TRBJ2-2
cdr3_aa: ASSEHSGNAGELF

v_call: TRBV28
j_call: TRBJ2-7
cdr3_aa: ASSLMRYEQY

v_call: TRBV10-3
j_call: TRBJ2-5
cdr3_aa: AISESGTSGRFQETQY

v_call: TRBV25-1
j_call: TRBJ1-2
cdr3_aa: ASSEEGVGYYGYT

v_call: TRBV4-1
j_call: TRBJ1-2
cdr3_aa: ASSLPWGQGPLNGYT

v_call: TRBV7-9
j_call: TRBJ2-1
cdr3_aa: ASSLADEQF

v_call: TRBV18
j_call: TRBJ1-1
cdr3_aa: ASSPSAGTEAF

v_call: TRBV5-1
j_call: TRBJ1-1
cdr3_aa: ASSGRTGENTEAF

v_call: TRBV19
j_call: TRBJ1-5
cdr3_aa: ASKGTGSRSQH

v_call: TRBV7-2
j_call: TRBJ2-7
cdr3_aa: ASSRLAGSLGSSYEQY

v_call: TRBV18
j_call: TRBJ1-2
cdr3_aa: ASSAGTGSGNYGYT

v_call: TRBV5-4
j_call: TRBJ2-1
cdr3_aa: ASSFGNSPGTGDNEQF

v_call: TRBV9
j_call: TRBJ1-2
cdr3_aa: ASSVGAANYGYT

v_call: TRBV30
j_call: -
cdr3_aa: AWRQETGGSYEQY

v_call: TRBV30
j_call: TRBJ2-1
cdr3_aa: AWGRDGLAENNEQF

v_call: TRBV25-1
j_call: TRBJ2-3
cdr3_aa: ASKLNLGQVGLDTQY

v_call: TRBV28
j_call: TRBJ1-5
cdr3_aa: ASRDPTGYKNSNQPQH

v_call: TRBV13
j_call: TRBJ2-1
cdr3_aa: ASSLRVNGDSSYNEQF

v_call: TRBV7-8
j_call: TRBJ1-1
cdr3_aa: ASSSWGGNTEAF

v_call: TRBV2
j_call: TRBJ1-5
cdr3_aa: ASTGQAGQPQH

v_call: TRBV7-3
j_call: TRBJ2-5
cdr3_aa: ASSLLGPPMETQY

v_call: TRBV30
j_call: TRBJ2-1
cdr3_aa: AWSVGGTTLSIYNEQF

v_call: TRBV28
j_call: TRBJ1-5
cdr3_aa: ASTSGLWQPQH

v_call: TRBV30
j_call: TRBJ2-1
cdr3_aa: ASSPGHSSYNEQF

v_call: TRBV27
j_call: TRBJ1-5
cdr3_aa: ASSPARGQPQH

v_call: TRBV5-4
j_call: TRBJ1-2
cdr3_aa: ASSLEGMGRGYT

v_call: TRBV19
j_call: TRBJ2-1
cdr3_aa: ASSISGSGVGAF

v_call: TRBV6-5
j_call: TRBJ1-2
cdr3_aa: ATRYRNFNYGYT

v_call: TRBV18
j_call: TRBJ1-2
cdr3_aa: ASSTGTSQPGYT

v_call: TRBV30
j_call: TRBJ2-2
cdr3_aa: AWKGTQARGGELF

v_call: TRBV30
j_call: TRBJ1-2
cdr3_aa: AWSSQGAGGYT

v_call: TRBV30
j_call: TRBJ2-7
cdr3_aa: AWSGQQGLYEQY

v_call: TRBV5-4
j_call: TRBJ1-5
cdr3_aa: ASSLLDRAGGNQPQH